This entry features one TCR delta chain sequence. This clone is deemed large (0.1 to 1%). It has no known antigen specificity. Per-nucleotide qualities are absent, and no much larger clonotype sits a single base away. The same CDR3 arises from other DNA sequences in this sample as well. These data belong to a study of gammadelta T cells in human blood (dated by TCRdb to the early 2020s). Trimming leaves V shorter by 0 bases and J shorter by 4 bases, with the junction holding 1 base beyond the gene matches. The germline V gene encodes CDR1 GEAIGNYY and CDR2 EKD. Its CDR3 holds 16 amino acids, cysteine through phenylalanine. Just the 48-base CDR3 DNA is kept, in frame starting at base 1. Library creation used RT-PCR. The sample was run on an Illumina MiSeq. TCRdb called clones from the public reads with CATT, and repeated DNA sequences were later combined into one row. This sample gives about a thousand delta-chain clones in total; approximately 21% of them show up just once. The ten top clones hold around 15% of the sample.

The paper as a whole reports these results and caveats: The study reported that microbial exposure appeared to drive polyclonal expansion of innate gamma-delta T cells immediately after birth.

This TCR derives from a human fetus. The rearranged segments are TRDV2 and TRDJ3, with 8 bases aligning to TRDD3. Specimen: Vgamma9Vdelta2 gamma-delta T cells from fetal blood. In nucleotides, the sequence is TGTGCCTGTGACACCGGGGGATATTGGGACACCCGACAGATGTTTTTC. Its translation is CACDTGGYWDTRQMFF.